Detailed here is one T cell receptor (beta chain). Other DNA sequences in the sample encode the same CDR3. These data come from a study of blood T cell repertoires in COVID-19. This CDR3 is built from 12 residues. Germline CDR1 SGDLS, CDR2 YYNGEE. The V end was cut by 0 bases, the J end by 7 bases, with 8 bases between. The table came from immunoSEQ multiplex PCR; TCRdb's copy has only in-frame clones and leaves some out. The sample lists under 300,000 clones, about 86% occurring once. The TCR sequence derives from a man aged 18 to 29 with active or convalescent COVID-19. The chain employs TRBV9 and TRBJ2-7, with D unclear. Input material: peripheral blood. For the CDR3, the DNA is TGTGCCAGCAGCGTAGGGGCTGGGGAGCAGTACTTC. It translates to CASSVGAGEQYF.